Below, one TCR beta chain is given with its context. Method: immunoSEQ multiplex PCR; TCRdb's copy keeps in-frame clones and lacks some. The sample yields approximately 76,000 clones, about 91% seen once. This specimen comes from a study of T cell responses to AZD1222 COVID-19 vaccine. This sample comprised peripheral blood, obtained on day 0 of AZD1222 vaccination. The sequence came from an adult in good health.

The CDR3 DNA is TGTGCCTGGGGGATACAGGGTGGCAGCTACGAGCAGTACTTC. It yields the protein CAWGIQGGSYEQYF. The genes are TRBV30 and TRBJ2-7; the D gene is possibly TRBD1 (6 bases). V was pared by 5 bases and J by 3 bases, with 17 bases between. Germline assignment: CDR1 GTSNPN and CDR2 SVGIG (reference sequence). The CDR3 consists of 14 residues.